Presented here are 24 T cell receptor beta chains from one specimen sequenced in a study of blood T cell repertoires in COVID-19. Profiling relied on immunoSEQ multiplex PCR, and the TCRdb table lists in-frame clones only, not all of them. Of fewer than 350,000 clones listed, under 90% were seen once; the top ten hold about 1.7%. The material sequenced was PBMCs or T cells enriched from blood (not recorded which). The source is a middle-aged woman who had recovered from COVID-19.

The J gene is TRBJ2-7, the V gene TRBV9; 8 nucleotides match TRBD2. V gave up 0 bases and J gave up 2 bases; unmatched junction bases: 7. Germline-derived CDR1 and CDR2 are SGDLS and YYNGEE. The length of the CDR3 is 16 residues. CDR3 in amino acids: CASSVGGGTTPYEQYF. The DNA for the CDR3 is TGTGCCAGCAGCGTAGGCGGGGGGACTACGCCCTACGAGCAGTACTTC.

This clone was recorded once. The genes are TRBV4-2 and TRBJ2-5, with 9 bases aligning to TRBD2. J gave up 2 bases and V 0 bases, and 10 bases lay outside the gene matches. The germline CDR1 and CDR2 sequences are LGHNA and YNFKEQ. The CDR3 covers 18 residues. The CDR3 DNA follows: TGTGCCAGCAGCCAAGATGTTGGCGGGAGGGCCCGGCAAGAGACCCAGTACTTC. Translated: CASSQDVGGRARQETQYF.

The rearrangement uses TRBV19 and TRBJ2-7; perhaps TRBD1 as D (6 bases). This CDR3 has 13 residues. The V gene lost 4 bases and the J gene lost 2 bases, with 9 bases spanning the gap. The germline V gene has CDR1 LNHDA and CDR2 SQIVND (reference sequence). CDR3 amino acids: CASSSRTAYEQYF. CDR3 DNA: TGTGCCAGTAGTAGTAGGACAGCCTACGAGCAGTACTTC.

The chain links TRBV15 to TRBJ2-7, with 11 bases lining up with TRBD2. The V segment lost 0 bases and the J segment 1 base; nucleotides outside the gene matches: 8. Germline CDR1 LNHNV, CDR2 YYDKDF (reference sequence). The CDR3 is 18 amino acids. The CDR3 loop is CATSRDLTSGSRSYEQYF. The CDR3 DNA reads TGTGCCACCAGCAGAGATCTAACTAGCGGGAGCAGGTCCTACGAGCAGTACTTC.

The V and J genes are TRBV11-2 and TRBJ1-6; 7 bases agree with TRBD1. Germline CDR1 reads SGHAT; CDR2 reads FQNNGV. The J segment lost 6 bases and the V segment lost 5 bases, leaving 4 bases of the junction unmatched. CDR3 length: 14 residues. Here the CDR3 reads CASSVGTANSPLHF. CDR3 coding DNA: TGTGCCAGCAGCGTAGGGACAGCTAATTCACCCCTCCACTTT. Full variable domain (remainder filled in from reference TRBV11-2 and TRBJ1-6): EAGVAQSPRYKIIEKRQSVAFWCNPISGHATLYWYQQILGQGPKLLIQFQNNGVVDDSQLPKDRFSAERLKGVDSTLKIQPAKLEDSAVYLCASSVGTANSPLHFGNGTRLTVT.

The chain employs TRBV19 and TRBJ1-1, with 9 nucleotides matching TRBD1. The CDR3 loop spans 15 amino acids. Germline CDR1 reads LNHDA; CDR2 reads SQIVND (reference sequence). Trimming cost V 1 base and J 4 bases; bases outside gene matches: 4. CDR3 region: CASSIGGTGSTEAFF. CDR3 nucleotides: TGTGCCAGTAGTATAGGGGGGACAGGGTCCACTGAAGCTTTCTTT.

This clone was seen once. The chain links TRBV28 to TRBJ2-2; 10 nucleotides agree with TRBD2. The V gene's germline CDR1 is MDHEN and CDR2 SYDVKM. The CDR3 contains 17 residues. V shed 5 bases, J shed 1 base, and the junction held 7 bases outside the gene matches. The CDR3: CASSPTGLALNTGELFF. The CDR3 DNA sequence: TGTGCCAGCAGTCCCACGGGACTAGCGTTGAACACCGGGGAGCTGTTTTTT.

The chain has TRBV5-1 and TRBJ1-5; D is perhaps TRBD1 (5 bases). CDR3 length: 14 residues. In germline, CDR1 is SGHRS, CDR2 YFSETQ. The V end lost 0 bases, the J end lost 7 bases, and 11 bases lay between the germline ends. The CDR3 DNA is TGCGCCAGCAGCTTGGCGGGGGAGGGACAGCCCCAGCATTTT. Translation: CASSLAGEGQPQHF.

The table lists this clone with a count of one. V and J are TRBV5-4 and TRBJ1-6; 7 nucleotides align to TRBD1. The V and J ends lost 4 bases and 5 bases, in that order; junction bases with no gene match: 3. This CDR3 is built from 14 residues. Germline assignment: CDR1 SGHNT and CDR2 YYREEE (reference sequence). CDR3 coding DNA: TGTGCCAGCAGCCGCGGGACAGATAATTCACCCCTCCACTTT. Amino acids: CASSRGTDNSPLHF.

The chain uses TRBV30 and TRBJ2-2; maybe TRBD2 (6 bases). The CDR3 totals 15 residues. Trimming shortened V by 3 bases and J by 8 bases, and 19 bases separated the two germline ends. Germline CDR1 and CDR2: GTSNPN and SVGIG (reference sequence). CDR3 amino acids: CAWRPGLPRFGELFF. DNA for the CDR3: TGTGCCTGGAGACCGGGACTCCCGCGATTTGGGGAGCTGTTTTTT. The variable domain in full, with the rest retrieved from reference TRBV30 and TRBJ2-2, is SQTIHQWPATLVQPVGSPLSLECTVEGTSNPNLYWYRQAAGRGLQLLFYSVGIGQISSEVPQNLSASRPQDRQFILSSKKLLLSDSGFYLCAWRPGLPRFGELFFGEGSRLTVL.

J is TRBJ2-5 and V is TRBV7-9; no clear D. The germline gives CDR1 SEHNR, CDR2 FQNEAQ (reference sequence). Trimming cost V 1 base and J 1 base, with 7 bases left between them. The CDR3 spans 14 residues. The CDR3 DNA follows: TGTGCCAGCAGCTTAGATTCCTCCCAAGAGACCCAGTACTTC. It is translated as CASSLDSSQETQYF.

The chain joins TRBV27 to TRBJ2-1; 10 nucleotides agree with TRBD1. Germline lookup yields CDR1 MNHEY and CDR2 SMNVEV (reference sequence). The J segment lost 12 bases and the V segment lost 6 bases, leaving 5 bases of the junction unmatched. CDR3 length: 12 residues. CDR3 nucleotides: TGTGCCAGCAGAACGGGACAGGGGAGGCAGTTCTTC. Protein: CASRTGQGRQFF.

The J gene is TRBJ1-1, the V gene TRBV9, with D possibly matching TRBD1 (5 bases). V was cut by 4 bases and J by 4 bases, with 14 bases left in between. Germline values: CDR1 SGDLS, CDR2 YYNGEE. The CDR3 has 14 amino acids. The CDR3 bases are TGTGCCAGCAGCCTAGCCAGGGAACCCACTGAAGCTTTCTTT. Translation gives CASSLAREPTEAFF. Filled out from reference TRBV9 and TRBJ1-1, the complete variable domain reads DSGVTQTPKHLITATGQRVTLRCSPRSGDLSVYWYQQSLDQGLQFLIQYYNGEERAKGNILERFSAQQFPDLHSELNLSSLELGDSALYFCASSLAREPTEAFFGQGTRLTVV.

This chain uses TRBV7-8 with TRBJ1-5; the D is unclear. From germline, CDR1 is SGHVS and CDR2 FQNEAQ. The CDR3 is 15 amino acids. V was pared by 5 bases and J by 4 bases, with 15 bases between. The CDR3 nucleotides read TGTGCCAGCAGCCCGTTGGGCAGTTGGAATCAGCCCCAGCATTTT. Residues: CASSPLGSWNQPQHF.

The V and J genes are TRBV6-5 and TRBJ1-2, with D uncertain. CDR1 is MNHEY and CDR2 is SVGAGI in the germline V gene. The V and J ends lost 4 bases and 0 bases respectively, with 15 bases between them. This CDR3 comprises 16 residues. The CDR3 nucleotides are TGTGCCAGCAGTTTCCTTTCTACGGAGCCTAACTATGGCTACACCTTC. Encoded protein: CASSFLSTEPNYGYTF.

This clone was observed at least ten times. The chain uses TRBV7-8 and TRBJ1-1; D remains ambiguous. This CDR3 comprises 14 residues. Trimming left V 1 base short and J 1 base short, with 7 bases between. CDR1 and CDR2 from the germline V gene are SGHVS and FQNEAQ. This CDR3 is CASSLVGRNTEAFF. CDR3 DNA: TGTGCCAGCAGCTTAGTGGGCAGGAACACTGAAGCTTTCTTT.

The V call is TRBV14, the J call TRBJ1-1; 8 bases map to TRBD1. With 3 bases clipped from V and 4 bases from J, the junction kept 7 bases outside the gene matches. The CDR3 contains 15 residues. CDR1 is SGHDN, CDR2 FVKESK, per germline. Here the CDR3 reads CASSQWTGISTEAFF. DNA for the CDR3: TGTGCCAGCAGCCAGTGGACAGGGATTAGCACTGAAGCTTTCTTT.

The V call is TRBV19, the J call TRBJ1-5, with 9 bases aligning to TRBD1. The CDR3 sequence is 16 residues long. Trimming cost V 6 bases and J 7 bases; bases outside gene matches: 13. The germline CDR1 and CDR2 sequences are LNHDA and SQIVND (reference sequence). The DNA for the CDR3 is TGTGCCAGTAGCCGAAACCCGGGACAGGGATCCCAGCCCCAGCATTTT. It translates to CASSRNPGQGSQPQHF.

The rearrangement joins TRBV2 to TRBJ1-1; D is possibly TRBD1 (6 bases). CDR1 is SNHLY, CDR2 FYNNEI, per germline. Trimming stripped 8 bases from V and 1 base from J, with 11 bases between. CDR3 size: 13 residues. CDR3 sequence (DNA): TGTGCCAGCTTTGGACAGACGAACACTGAAGCTTTCTTT. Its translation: CASFGQTNTEAFF. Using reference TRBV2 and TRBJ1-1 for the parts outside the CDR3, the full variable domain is EPEVTQTPSHQVTQMGQEVILRCVPISNHLYFYWYRQILGQKVEFLVSFYNNEISEKSEIFDDQFSVERPDGSNFTLKIRSTKLEDSAMYFCASFGQTNTEAFFGQGTRLTVV.

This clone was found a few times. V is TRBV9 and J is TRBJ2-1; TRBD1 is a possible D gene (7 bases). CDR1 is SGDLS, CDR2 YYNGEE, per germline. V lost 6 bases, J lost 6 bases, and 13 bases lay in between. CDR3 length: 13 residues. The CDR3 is CASKGGQRNEQFF. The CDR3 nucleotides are TGTGCCAGCAAGGGGGGACAGCGCAATGAGCAGTTCTTC.

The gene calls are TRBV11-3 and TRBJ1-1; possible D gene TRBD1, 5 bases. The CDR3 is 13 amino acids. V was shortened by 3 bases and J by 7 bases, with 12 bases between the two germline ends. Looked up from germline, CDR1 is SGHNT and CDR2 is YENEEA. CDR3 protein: CASSFGWGDEAFF. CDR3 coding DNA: TGTGCCAGCAGCTTCGGATGGGGGGATGAAGCTTTCTTT. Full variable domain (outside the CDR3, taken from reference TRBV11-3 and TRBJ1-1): EAGVVQSPRYKIIEKKQPVAFWCNPISGHNTLYWYLQNLGQGPELLIRYENEEAVDDSQLPKDRFSAERLKGVDSTLKIQPAELGDSAVYLCASSFGWGDEAFFGQGTRLTVV.

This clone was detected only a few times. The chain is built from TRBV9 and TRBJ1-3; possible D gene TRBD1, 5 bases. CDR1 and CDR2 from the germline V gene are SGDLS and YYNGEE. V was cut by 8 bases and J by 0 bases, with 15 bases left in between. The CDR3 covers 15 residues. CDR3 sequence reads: CASGEDIFSGNTIYF. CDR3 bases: TGTGCCAGTGGTGAGGACATTTTCTCTGGAAACACCATATATTTT.

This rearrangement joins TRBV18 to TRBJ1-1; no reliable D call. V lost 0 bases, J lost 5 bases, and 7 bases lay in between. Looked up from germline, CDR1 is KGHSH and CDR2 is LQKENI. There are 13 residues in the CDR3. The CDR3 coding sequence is TGTGCCAGCTCACCACCGGTACAAACTGAAGCTTTCTTT. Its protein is CASSPPVQTEAFF.

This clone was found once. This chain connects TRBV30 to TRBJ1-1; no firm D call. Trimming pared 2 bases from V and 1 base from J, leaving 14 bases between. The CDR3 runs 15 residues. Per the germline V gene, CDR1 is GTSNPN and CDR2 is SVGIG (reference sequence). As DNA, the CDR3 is TGTGCCTGGAGTTCTAGCCCTGTGACGAACACTGAAGCTTTCTTT. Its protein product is CAWSSSPVTNTEAFF.